The 8 T cell receptor beta chains below all came from one sample that was sequenced in a study of low-dose radiotherapy and immunotherapy resistance in tumors. Primers used for first-strand cDNA, a TRAV- and TRBV-specific set, covered both alpha and beta chains. It was with a constant-region primer and a V-primer adapter that TCRs were amplified over around 18 PCR cycles. TCRdb analysed the reads with MiXCR anew, one entry per CDR3 protein. This sample carries about 82,000 distinct CDR3 sequences, approximately 17% of them seen once, and the ten largest clones take 4.5% to 7.5%. Noted time point: before trial treatment. The sample here was PBMCs, taken before treatment. The receptor set was obtained from a male donor with prostate cancer.

This clonotype was observed at least ten times. The junction and the germline gene differ at one end; a read error may be behind it. The J gene is TRBJ1-4, the V gene TRBV11-2; D is unclear. This CDR3 contains 15 residues. Germline CDR1 and CDR2: SGHAT and FQNNGV. CDR3 protein: CASSLDVGVGEKLFF. The CDR3 nucleotides read TGTGCCAGCAGCCTAGATGTCGGTGTTGGGGAAAAACTGTTTTTT.

This clonotype was seen at least ten times. This chain joins TRBV7-9 and TRBJ1-1, with no clear D. The CDR3 totals 9 residues. Germline CDR1 is SEHNR and CDR2 is FQNEAQ (reference sequence). With 4 bases removed from V and 7 bases from J, the gap between germline ends came to 1 base. The CDR3 DNA reads as TGTGCCAGCAGCTATGAAGCTTTCTTT. Its protein is CASSYEAFF.

This clonotype was picked up many times. The chain carries TRBV7-2 and TRBJ2-7, with 8 bases identical to TRBD1. The V gene end was trimmed by 9 bases and the J gene end by 6 bases; junction bases not matched to a gene: 4. This CDR3 is built from 11 residues. Per the germline V gene, CDR1 is SGHTA and CDR2 is FQGNSA. Here the CDR3 DNA reads TGTGCCAGTCAGACAGGGGTCGAGCAGTACTTC. Its translation is CASQTGVEQYF.

This clonotype was seen a handful of times. The chain employs TRBV10-3 and TRBJ2-1; no reliable D call. V shed 1 base and J shed 0 bases, with 16 bases lying between them. This CDR3 has 18 residues. Per the germline V gene, CDR1 is ENHRY and CDR2 is SYGVKD. Here the CDR3 DNA reads TGTGCCATCAGTGAGTGGGCGCCCGCGGCCCGCTCCTACAATGAGCAGTTCTTC. It codes for CAISEWAPAARSYNEQFF.

This clonotype showed up many times. The chain joins TRBV20-1 to TRBJ2-5; a weak D match, TRBD1 (6 bases). V was cut by 3 bases and J by 5 bases, with 10 bases left in between. There are 12 residues in the CDR3. The germline V gene encodes CDR1 DFQATT and CDR2 SNEGSKA (reference sequence). This CDR3 is CSARGAGETQYF. CDR3 nucleotide sequence: TGCAGTGCTAGGGGGGCCGGGGAGACCCAGTACTTC.

This clonotype has at least ten counts. This sequence joins TRBV28 and TRBJ2-5; maybe TRBD1 (6 bases). Trimming removed 10 bases from V and 4 bases from J, with 16 bases in between. This CDR3 region has 13 residues. Per germline, CDR1 MDHEN and CDR2 SYDVKM. The CDR3 spells CATRRGSGETQYF. CDR3 DNA sequence: TGTGCCACCCGCAGGGGATCGGGAGAGACCCAGTACTTC.

Many counts were recorded for this clonotype. V and J are TRBV20-1 and TRBJ1-5; perhaps TRBD1 as D (5 bases). Trimming left V 6 bases short and J 3 bases short, with 15 bases between. Germline V gene lookup returns CDR1 DFQATT and CDR2 SNEGSKA (reference sequence). The CDR3 runs to 14 residues. DNA for the CDR3: TGCAGTGCCCGCGGCCAGGGCTTCAATCAGCCCCAGCATTTT. Its protein product is CSARGQGFNQPQHF.

The gene calls are TRBV6-5 and TRBJ1-2; possible D gene TRBD1, 5 bases. CDR3 length: 12 amino acids. The germline gives CDR1 MNHEY, CDR2 SVGAGI. V was shortened by 6 bases and J by 6 bases, with 11 bases between the two germline ends. CDR3: CASRPEGDGYTF. The CDR3 DNA follows: TGTGCCAGCAGGCCCGAAGGGGATGGCTACACCTTC.